A single sample gave rise to the 16 T cell receptor beta chains below, sequenced in a study of T cell changes during pregnancy in multiple sclerosis. The method was immunoSEQ multiplex PCR; TCRdb's version includes in-frame clones alone and lacks a portion of them. The sample has under 75,000 clones, around 90% seen once. Source: peripheral blood, taken in the third trimester of pregnancy. The receptors were gathered from a female donor in good health, enrolled as a control in a pregnancy study.

The rearrangement links TRBV19 to TRBJ1-1, with 7 bases matching TRBD1. The germline V gene encodes CDR1 LNHDA and CDR2 SQIVND (reference sequence). This CDR3 has 15 amino acids. The trim removed 2 bases at V and 1 base at J, leaving 4 bases unmatched. The CDR3 loop reads CASSITGVSNTEAFF. CDR3 DNA: TGTGCCAGTAGTATAACAGGGGTGTCGAACACTGAAGCTTTCTTT.

The chain recombines TRBV28 with TRBJ2-1; 10 positions agree with TRBD1. The CDR3 sequence is 16 residues long. The V gene end was trimmed by 1 base and the J gene end by 2 bases; junction bases not matched to a gene: 2. Germline V lookup: CDR1 MDHEN, CDR2 SYDVKM. CDR3 nucleotide sequence: TGTGCCAGCAGTTTATCTGGGACAGGGGCCTACAATGAGCAGTTCTTC. It encodes CASSLSGTGAYNEQFF.

This sequence joins TRBV14 and TRBJ2-1; 7 nucleotides align to TRBD2. CDR3 length equals 18 residues. Unmatched junction bases numbered 18, after V lost 1 base and J lost 9 bases. CDR1 is SGHDN, CDR2 FVKESK, per germline. CDR3 loop: CASSQVLLALPRLGEQFF. The CDR3 DNA sequence: TGTGCCAGCAGCCAAGTCCTACTAGCGCTCCCCCGTTTGGGTGAGCAGTTCTTC. Variable domain in full (rest from reference TRBV14 and TRBJ2-1): EAGVTQFPSHSVIEKGQTVTLRCDPISGHDNLYWYRRVMGKEIKFLLHFVKESKQDESGMPNNRFLAERTGGTYSTLKVQPAELEDSGVYFCASSQVLLALPRLGEQFFGPGTRLTVL.

This chain links TRBV7-2 with TRBJ2-5; TRBD1 matches at 7 bases. Germline assignment: CDR1 SGHTA and CDR2 FQGNSA. J gave up 2 bases and V 1 base, and 4 bases lay outside the gene matches. The CDR3 has 15 amino acids. CDR3 bases: TGTGCCAGCAGCTTAGAGGGCAGGGGGCAAGAGACCCAGTACTTC. Its translation: CASSLEGRGQETQYF.

The chain employs TRBV7-8 and TRBJ1-2, with D perhaps TRBD1 (6 bases). Germline-derived CDR1 and CDR2 are SGHVS and FQNEAQ. The CDR3 totals 16 residues. Trimming left V 1 base short and J 4 bases short, with 16 bases between. CDR3 coding DNA: TGTGCCAGCAGCTTAGAACCCCCGGGGGGCCTCTATGGCTACACCTTC. This codes for CASSLEPPGGLYGYTF.

J is TRBJ2-4 and V is TRBV7-3, with 9 bases lining up with TRBD1. The CDR3 is 13 amino acids. The germline gives CDR1 SGHTA, CDR2 FQGTGA. V was clipped by 4 bases and J by 7 bases; unmatched bases: 2. CDR3 amino acids: CASSSGTGNIQYF. The CDR3 region has the DNA TGTGCCAGCAGCTCCGGGACAGGGAACATTCAGTACTTC.

A single count supports this clone. This rearrangement joins TRBV7-2 to TRBJ2-7; possibly TRBD1 for D (6 bases). This CDR3 has 15 amino acids. Germline values: CDR1 SGHTA, CDR2 FQGNSA. The V gene lost 4 bases and the J gene lost 2 bases, with 15 bases spanning the gap. The CDR3: CASSSLDRSPYEQYF. The CDR3 coding sequence is TGTGCCAGCAGCTCTTTAGACAGGAGTCCCTACGAGCAGTACTTC.

The rearrangement joins TRBV7-3 to TRBJ2-3, with a possible D match to TRBD1 (5 bases). The V and J ends lost 0 bases and 1 base respectively, with 8 bases between them. CDR3 size: 15 residues. Germline V gene data show CDR1 as SGHTA and CDR2 as FQGTGA. The CDR3 bases are TGTGCCAGCAGCTTAACGGGGCAGGGCACAGATACGCAGTATTTT. Translated: CASSLTGQGTDTQYF.

The gene calls are TRBV5-6 and TRBJ1-5, with D possibly matching TRBD1 (5 bases). Germline CDR1 and CDR2: SGHDT and YYEEEE. Trimming took off 1 base at V and 3 bases at J, with 17 bases between the two ends. This CDR3 is 17 amino acids long. This CDR3 reads CASSLLGVTDNNQPQHF. CDR3 nucleotide sequence: TGTGCCAGCAGCTTGTTAGGGGTGACCGACAACAATCAGCCCCAGCATTTT.

V is TRBV4-3 and J is TRBJ2-5, with 14 bases fitting TRBD2. With 1 base clipped from V and 4 bases from J, the junction kept 8 bases outside the gene matches. Germline V gives CDR1 LGHNA, CDR2 YSLEER. The CDR3 is 18 amino acids. CDR3 coding DNA: TGCGCCAGCAGCCAAGGTGGGACTAGCGGGGGCTTCATAGAGACCCAGTACTTC. Amino acids: CASSQGGTSGGFIETQYF.

The chain has TRBV6-1 and TRBJ2-3; 9 bases align to TRBD2. V gave up 4 bases and J gave up 6 bases; unmatched junction bases: 2. The CDR3 contains 13 residues. The germline CDR1 and CDR2 sequences are MNHNS and SASEGT. This CDR3 reads CASSVAGADTQYF. The CDR3 DNA reads TGTGCCAGCAGTGTAGCGGGAGCCGATACGCAGTATTTT.

The J gene is TRBJ2-5, the V gene TRBV11-3; D is unclear. V lost 1 base, J lost 2 bases, and 11 bases lay in between. CDR1 and CDR2 (germline): SGHNT, YENEEA. The length of the CDR3 is 15 residues. The CDR3: CASSLGASSQETQYF. DNA of the CDR3: TGTGCCAGCAGCTTAGGGGCCAGTTCTCAAGAGACCCAGTACTTC.

The chain combines TRBV7-2 with TRBJ1-4; possibly TRBD1 for D (5 bases). The CDR3 consists of 15 residues. Germline loops: CDR1 SGHTA, CDR2 FQGNSA. Deletions cut 4 bases from V and 0 bases from J, with 9 bases between. Written as DNA, the CDR3 is TGTGCCAGCAGCTCTGACAGCGCAACTAATGAAAAACTGTTTTTT. Its protein is CASSSDSATNEKLFF.

The chain has TRBV9 and TRBJ2-4; TRBD2 agrees at 10 bases. Germline trimming cut 0 bases from V and 7 bases from J; bases unmatched to any gene: 7. The CDR3 extends over 16 amino acids. CDR1 and CDR2 from the germline V gene are SGDLS and YYNGEE. The CDR3 DNA reads as TGTGCCAGCAGCGTAGCTAGCGGGGGTGGGCGGAACATTCAGTACTTC. It yields the protein CASSVASGGGRNIQYF.

The chain links TRBV7-2 to TRBJ1-4; TRBD1 agrees at 9 bases. The J segment lost 7 bases and the V segment lost 5 bases, leaving 14 bases of the junction unmatched. This CDR3 is 17 amino acids long. The V gene's germline CDR1 is SGHTA and CDR2 FQGNSA. The CDR3 DNA reads as TGTGCCAGCAGCCCCTTCCAGTTGACAGGGGGAGGTGAAAAACTGTTTTTT. Protein product: CASSPFQLTGGGEKLFF.

The chain employs TRBV7-6 and TRBJ2-7; 9 positions match TRBD2. V trimming: 5 bases; J trimming: 2 bases; junction bases outside the gene matches: 10. Germline V gene lookup returns CDR1 SGHVS and CDR2 FNYEAQ. The CDR3 has 16 residues. The CDR3 here is CASSLGLGGRAYEQYF. CDR3 nucleotides: TGTGCCAGCAGCCTGGGGCTTGGCGGGAGGGCCTACGAGCAGTACTTC.